These 26 T cell receptor beta chains came from one sample sequenced in a study of a mutant IDH1 vaccine in newly diagnosed glioma. The repertoire was sequenced with immunoSEQ multiplex PCR; TCRdb's copy has only in-frame clones and lacks some. This sample has some 100,000 clones, with around 82% found just once. Specified time point: baseline, week 1 (first vaccination visit). Treatment of the sample: pre-vaccination baseline after standard-of-care therapy. This specimen was PBMCs, taken from a glioma patient treated with radiotherapy, temozolomide or both. The receptor source for this set is a woman aged 45-60 years with glioma.

This clone came up once. V is TRBV6-4 and J is TRBJ2-3, with D possibly TRBD1 on 6 matching bases. The V end was cut by 0 bases, the J end by 4 bases, with 11 bases between. Germline V gene lookup returns CDR1 MRHNA and CDR2 SNTAGT. The CDR3 has 15 amino acids. The CDR3, as DNA: TGTGCCAGCAGTGACTCAGGACAGCGTTCAGATACGCAGTATTTT. Protein product: CASSDSGQRSDTQYF.

The rearrangement joins TRBV6-1 to TRBJ1-5, with D uncertain. Germline V lookup: CDR1 MNHNS, CDR2 SASEGT. The V and J ends lost 1 base and 9 bases respectively, with 10 bases between them. The CDR3 contains 13 residues. CDR3 sequence (DNA): TGTGCCAGCAGTGAAGTCACCCTTGTGCCCCAGCATTTT. Translating it yields CASSEVTLVPQHF.

The chain uses TRBV2 and TRBJ2-5; TRBD2 agrees at 13 bases. The CDR3 extends over 16 amino acids. J gave up 2 bases and V 3 bases, and 3 bases lay outside the gene matches. Germline V gene lookup returns CDR1 SNHLY and CDR2 FYNNEI. The CDR3 nucleotides are TGTGCCAGCAGTGATATGACTAGCGGGAGGCAAGAGACCCAGTACTTC. It translates to CASSDMTSGRQETQYF.

V gene TRBV19 combines with J gene TRBJ1-2; D is unresolved. Per germline, CDR1 LNHDA and CDR2 SQIVND (reference sequence). V was pared by 0 bases and J by 2 bases, with 10 bases between. CDR3 length: 15 residues. The CDR3 bases are TGTGCCAGTAGTATAGATCTATCGGGGAACTATGGCTACACCTTC. It yields the protein CASSIDLSGNYGYTF.

The chain employs TRBV6-5 and TRBJ1-2; 7 bases align to TRBD1. In germline, CDR1 is MNHEY, CDR2 SVGAGI. V shed 2 bases and J 4 bases; nucleotides not matched to a gene: 4. CDR3 length: 14 amino acids. The CDR3 is CASSYDREAYGYTF. CDR3 sequence (DNA): TGTGCCAGCAGTTACGACAGGGAGGCCTATGGCTACACCTTC.

This clone occurred a few times. The rearrangement uses TRBV7-2 and TRBJ1-5; D remains ambiguous. The CDR3 consists of 14 residues. Trimming shortened V by 5 bases and J by 2 bases, and 10 bases separated the two germline ends. Per germline, CDR1 SGHTA and CDR2 FQGNSA. The CDR3 here is CASSDEWGNQPQHF. CDR3 coding DNA: TGTGCCAGCAGCGACGAGTGGGGCAATCAGCCCCAGCATTTT.

The chain recombines TRBV9 with TRBJ2-6; 11 positions agree with TRBD1. This CDR3 contains 17 residues. V lost 5 bases and J lost 2; bases outside the gene matches: 6. Germline V gene sequence: CDR1 SGDLS, CDR2 YYNGEE. CDR3: CASSRTGGFAGANVLTF. The DNA for the CDR3 is TGTGCCAGCAGTCGGACAGGGGGCTTCGCTGGGGCCAACGTCCTGACTTTC.

The chain is built from TRBV4-1 and TRBJ2-7; D not certain. CDR1 is MGHRA and CDR2 is YSYEKL in the germline V gene. CDR3 length: 15 amino acids. The V end was cut by 5 bases, the J end by 2 bases, with 16 bases between. CDR3 coding DNA: TGCGCCAGCAGCTCTTTCCCCCGGCTCACCTACGAGCAGTACTTC. As protein: CASSSFPRLTYEQYF.

V is TRBV25-1 and J is TRBJ2-4; D gene ambiguous. Per germline, CDR1 MGHDK and CDR2 SYGVNS. The CDR3 runs to 16 residues. Trimming left V 5 bases short and J 0 bases short, with 14 bases between. The CDR3 sequence: CASSPPATRAKNIQYF. As DNA, the CDR3 is TGTGCCAGCAGTCCCCCGGCCACCCGAGCCAAAAACATTCAGTACTTC.

This chain links TRBV19 with TRBJ1-5; D remains unclear. The CDR3 runs 16 residues. Trimming shortened V by 11 bases and J by 0 bases, and 20 bases separated the two germline ends. Per germline, CDR1 LNHDA and CDR2 SQIVND (reference sequence). In DNA form, the CDR3 reads TGTGCCGATCAACCCCGGAGAGAAAGTAGCAATCAGCCCCAGCATTTT. Translating it yields CADQPRRESSNQPQHF.

The chain uses TRBV7-9 and TRBJ2-5; tentatively, D is TRBD1 or TRBD2 (5 bases each). This CDR3 has 15 amino acids. Germline V gene lookup returns CDR1 SEHNR and CDR2 FQNEAQ (reference sequence). Trimming removed 1 base from V and 5 bases from J, with 14 bases in between. The CDR3 DNA sequence: TGTGCCAGCAGCTTAGGGCAGGGACCACCGGAGACCCAGTACTTC. Translating gives CASSLGQGPPETQYF.

The chain uses TRBV10-2 and TRBJ1-2, with D unclear. Trimming cost V 5 bases and J 2 bases, with 12 bases left between them. The CDR3 sequence is 14 residues long. Germline values: CDR1 WSHSY, CDR2 SAAADI. In DNA, the CDR3 is TGCGCCAGCAGTCCCGACACCTTCAACTATGGCTACACCTTC. Protein: CASSPDTFNYGYTF.

The V gene is TRBV7-2, the J gene TRBJ2-5; possibly TRBD1 for D (5 bases). CDR1 is SGHTA, CDR2 FQGNSA, per germline. Deletions cut 0 bases from V and 4 bases from J, with 12 bases between. The CDR3 is 15 amino acids. In nucleotides, the CDR3 is TGTGCCAGCAGCTTAGCAGGGGCTAGTGGAGAGACCCAGTACTTC. Residues: CASSLAGASGETQYF.

V is TRBV11-2 and J is TRBJ2-3; D is possibly TRBD2 (6 bases). The CDR3 sequence is 13 residues long. Trimming removed 1 base at V and 9 bases at J, with 11 bases between. CDR1 is SGHAT and CDR2 is FQNNGV in the germline V gene. Here the CDR3 reads CASSLVGGATQYF. CDR3 coding DNA: TGTGCCAGCAGCTTAGTCGGGGGTGCGACGCAGTATTTT.

The chain has TRBV4-3 and TRBJ1-4, with a weak D call TRBD1 (5 bases). Trimming pared 0 bases from V and 8 bases from J, leaving 16 bases between. The CDR3 is 16 residues long. Germline lookup yields CDR1 LGHNA and CDR2 YSLEER. Here the CDR3 reads CASSQDNERGDEKLFF. The CDR3 bases are TGCGCCAGCAGCCAAGATAACGAAAGGGGAGACGAAAAACTGTTTTTT.

The chain carries TRBV4-2 and TRBJ2-5, with 7 bases matching TRBD1. There are 15 residues in the CDR3. Germline V gives CDR1 LGHNA, CDR2 YNFKEQ. V was clipped by 5 bases and J by 4 bases; unmatched bases: 10. As DNA, the CDR3 is TGTGCCAGCAGCGCGAGGCCCAGGGGGAGAGAGACCCAGTACTTC. Translated, it gives CASSARPRGRETQYF.

The rearrangement joins TRBV6-5 to TRBJ1-2, with 11 bases fitting TRBD1. Per germline, CDR1 MNHEY and CDR2 SVGAGI. This CDR3 has 16 amino acids. The ends lost 2 bases at V and 4 bases at J; junction bases unmatched: 6. The CDR3 region is CASSYTRTGGSYGYTF. CDR3 DNA sequence: TGTGCCAGCAGTTACACAAGGACAGGGGGCAGCTATGGCTACACCTTC.

The V and J genes are TRBV6-4 and TRBJ1-2; D is possibly TRBD1 (5 bases). Germline loops: CDR1 MRHNA, CDR2 SNTAGT. Trimming pared 0 bases from V and 8 bases from J, leaving 13 bases between. The CDR3 covers 14 residues. The CDR3 reads CASSDSAGLYGYTF. The CDR3, as DNA: TGTGCCAGCAGTGACTCGGCGGGGCTCTACGGCTACACCTTC.

The rearrangement joins TRBV18 to TRBJ1-1; D not certain. V lost 3 bases and J lost 5, with 13 bases in between. The germline V gene has CDR1 KGHSH and CDR2 LQKENI. The CDR3 totals 14 residues. The CDR3 DNA sequence: TGTGCCAGCTCACCGGGGATGCGGGATACTGAAGCTTTCTTT. Its protein product is CASSPGMRDTEAFF. Together with reference TRBV18 and TRBJ1-1, the CDR3 gives the full variable domain: NAGVMQNPRHLVRRRGQEARLRCSPMKGHSHVYWYRQLPEEGLKFMVYLQKENIIDESGMPKERFSAEFPKEGPSILRIQQVVRGDSAAYFCASSPGMRDTEAFFGQGTRLTVV.

This sequence joins TRBV11-2 and TRBJ2-5; 8 bases fit TRBD2. V shed 5 bases and J 4 bases; nucleotides not matched to a gene: 6. Looked up from germline, CDR1 is SGHAT and CDR2 is FQNNGV. This CDR3 is 14 amino acids long. The chain's CDR3 is CASSPQRGRETQYF. Here the CDR3 DNA reads TGTGCCAGCAGCCCGCAGCGGGGGAGAGAGACCCAGTACTTC.

The V call is TRBV19, the J call TRBJ1-4, with TRBD1 as a possible D gene (5 bases). Looked up from germline, CDR1 is LNHDA and CDR2 is SQIVND (reference sequence). The CDR3 extends over 15 amino acids. V dropped 7 bases and J dropped 0 bases, with 12 bases sitting between them. The CDR3 nucleotides are TGTGCCAGTAAAACCCTAGGGGCAACTAATGAAAAACTGTTTTTT. The encoded protein is CASKTLGATNEKLFF.

The rearrangement uses TRBV7-9 and TRBJ1-2; D ambiguous. The CDR3 is made up of 13 amino acids. Germline CDR1 reads SEHNR; CDR2 reads FQNEAQ (reference sequence). V lost 5 bases to trimming and J lost 3 bases, with 10 bases between them. This chain's CDR3 is CASSPTTDYGYTF. CDR3 coding DNA: TGTGCCAGCAGCCCTACCACGGACTATGGCTACACCTTC.

This chain links TRBV2 with TRBJ1-5; no firm D call. CDR3 length equals 14 residues. V was cut by 1 base and J by 2 bases, with 6 bases left in between. CDR1 is SNHLY, CDR2 FYNNEI, per germline. This CDR3 reads CASSEGAGNQPQHF. The CDR3 nucleotides are TGTGCCAGCAGTGAAGGGGCAGGCAATCAGCCCCAGCATTTT.

Only a few counts were recorded for this clone. This chain links TRBV21-1 with TRBJ1-4; TRBD1 is taken as the D call from the table, unchecked against the DNA. TRBV21-1 is labeled a pseudogene. CDR3 length: 15 residues. CDR3 residues: CASSKVNQGGEKLFF. The CDR3 DNA sequence: TGTGCCAGCAGCAAAGTGAACCAGGGTGGTGAAAAACTGTTTTTT.

This rearrangement joins TRBV4-1 to TRBJ1-3; 7 bases map to TRBD1. Germline values: CDR1 MGHRA, CDR2 YSYEKL. The CDR3 consists of 22 residues. V was pared by 1 base and J by 0 bases, with 21 bases of the junction left unmatched. CDR3 residues: CASSQGGSLIGGLQVSGNTIYF. The CDR3 coding sequence is TGCGCCAGCAGCCAAGGAGGATCGTTGATAGGGGGCCTGCAAGTCTCTGGAAACACCATATATTTT.

V is TRBV10-3 and J is TRBJ1-6, with 8 bases matching TRBD1. Per the germline V gene, CDR1 is ENHRY and CDR2 is SYGVKD. J was trimmed by 1 base and V by 2 bases; bases with no gene match: 1. The CDR3 contains 16 residues. DNA for the CDR3: TGTGCCATCAGTGAGCAGGGGGCTTCCTATAATTCACCCCTCCACTTT. Protein sequence: CAISEQGASYNSPLHF.